The next 4 T cell receptor beta chains were all read from a single sample in a study of blood T cell repertoires in COVID-19. The table came from immunoSEQ multiplex PCR; TCRdb's copy has only in-frame clones and leaves some out. The repertoire consists of fewer than 150,000 clones, with almost 90% occurring once and the leading ten covering 0.88%. Sequenced input: peripheral blood. The source is a woman between 45 and 60 years old with active or convalescent COVID-19.

V gene TRBV14 combines with J gene TRBJ1-3; D unclear. V lost 4 bases to trimming and J lost 0 bases, with 13 bases between them. Germline V gene lookup returns CDR1 SGHDN and CDR2 FVKESK. This CDR3 comprises 16 residues. In nucleotides, the CDR3 is TGTGCCAGCAGCCTGCTCGGTCCGAGCTCTGGAAACACCATATATTTT. It translates to CASSLLGPSSGNTIYF.

V gene TRBV10-3 combines with J gene TRBJ1-5; TRBD1 matches 7 bases. With V trimmed by 11 bases and J by 1 base, 8 bases remained unmatched. The CDR3 contains 14 residues. The germline V gene has CDR1 ENHRY and CDR2 SYGVKD. The CDR3 region is CASDPGQSNQPQHF. The CDR3 bases are TGTGCCTCTGACCCGGGACAGAGCAATCAGCCCCAGCATTTT.

This chain joins TRBV7-2 and TRBJ2-1; D may be TRBD2 (6 bases). Trimming left V 7 bases short and J 9 bases short, with 10 bases between. Germline lookup yields CDR1 SGHTA and CDR2 FQGNSA. There are 11 residues in the CDR3. CDR3 protein: CASTLGGEQFF. CDR3 DNA sequence: TGTGCCAGCACCTTGGGGGGTGAGCAGTTCTTC. Supplemented by reference TRBV7-2 and TRBJ2-1, the full variable domain reads GAGVSQSPSNKVTEKGKDVELRCDPISGHTALYWYRQSLGQGLEFLIYFQGNSAPDKSGLPSDRFSAERTGGSVSTLTIQRTQQEDSAVYLCASTLGGEQFFGPGTRLTVL.

The gene calls are TRBV11-1 and TRBJ2-3; D ambiguous. Germline CDR1 reads SGHAT; CDR2 reads FQDESV (reference sequence). The ends were cut back, 3 bases at V and 3 bases at J, with 10 bases in the middle. This CDR3 region has 14 residues. The CDR3 coding sequence is TGTGCCAGCAGCTTGCTAGAGAGAACAGATACGCAGTATTTT. Protein product: CASSLLERTDTQYF.